Listed below are T cell receptor beta chains from one sample, sequenced in a study of cytomegalovirus exposure and HLA in healthy donors. Clones were sequenced by immunoSEQ multiplex PCR, and TCRdb holds only the in-frame ones, with some missing. Here the sample spans tens of thousands of clones, approximately 84% being singletons. Material for sequencing was PBMCs. These receptors came from a man between 50 and 59 years old in good health and CMV-seronegative. CDR3s leave out the opening cysteine and the closing phenylalanine or tryptophan. Each record gives: J gene, V gene, CDR3 protein.

J: TRBJ1-4; V: TRBV28; CDR3: ASSTEEKLF
J: TRBJ2-3; V: TRBV7-2; CDR3: ASSLWTSGVADTQY
J: TRBJ2-3; V: TRBV9; CDR3: ASSVGWGRELNTQY
J: TRBJ2-5; V: TRBV2; CDR3: ASSEALWGGETQY
J: TRBJ2-7; V: TRBV25-1; CDR3: ASRGQGTPYEQY
J: TRBJ2-6; V: TRBV19; CDR3: AHQNRSGPNVLT
J: TRBJ2-3; V: TRBV19; CDR3: ASSNKGVDTQY
J: TRBJ2-1; V: TRBV5-1; CDR3: ASSLFTGTGSNEQF
J: TRBJ2-5; V: TRBV4-1; CDR3: ASSLRTGGRETQY
J: TRBJ2-2; V: TRBV9; CDR3: ASSVGGGAVANTGELF
J: TRBJ1-6; V: TRBV30; CDR3: AWSVSGGPRDNSPLH
J: TRBJ2-7; V: TRBV5-1; CDR3: ASSLVSSSYEQY
J: TRBJ1-1; V: TRBV6-5; CDR3: ASTADSLNTEAF
J: TRBJ2-1; V: TRBV28; CDR3: ASSRLFGGKDYNEQF
J: TRBJ2-1; V: TRBV6-1; CDR3: ASSEFSGGGNYNEQF
J: TRBJ2-2; V: TRBV29-1; CDR3: SVEDPETAYRGTGELF
J: TRBJ2-7; V: TRBV9; CDR3: ASSPPGQGIHEQY
J: TRBJ2-2; V: TRBV4-3; CDR3: ASSQERHRNTGELF
J: TRBJ2-3; V: TRBV5-4; CDR3: ASSLGGGPKSTDTQY
J: TRBJ1-1; V: TRBV4-1; CDR3: ASSQPRTGRTEAF
J: TRBJ2-1; V: TRBV7-3; CDR3: ASSLIGTGGYDEQF
J: TRBJ1-1; V: TRBV5-8; CDR3: ASSLRNRNTEAF
J: TRBJ2-7; V: TRBV5-6; CDR3: ASSWGQGIEQY
J: TRBJ2-5; V: TRBV11-1; CDR3: ASSNGRNLETQY
J: TRBJ1-3; V: TRBV30; CDR3: AWSPLRRGGNTIY
J: TRBJ2-1; V: TRBV10-2; CDR3: ASSEGGGAYNEQF
J: TRBJ1-5; V: TRBV6-1; CDR3: ASSPGGAGQPQH
J: TRBJ1-2; V: TRBV19; CDR3: ASRGGANYGYT
J: TRBJ1-2; V: TRBV15; CDR3: ATSRSRDRVYGYT
J: TRBJ1-2; V: TRBV9; CDR3: ASSVANGQGDYGYT
J: TRBJ2-2; V: TRBV14; CDR3: ASSHPPGQSTGELF
J: TRBJ2-7; V: TRBV5-6; CDR3: ASSSRQSYEQY
J: TRBJ2-2; V: TRBV5-6; CDR3: ASSFGATNTGELF
J: TRBJ2-1; V: TRBV6-5; CDR3: ASSYGGGINGNEQF